The 27 T cell receptor beta chains presented below share a single source sample, sequenced in a study of identifying expanded T cells in peripheral blood. Profiled with immunoSEQ multiplex PCR; TCRdb holds only in-frame clones, not every one. The sample consists of more than 65,000 clones, about 91% of them appearing once. Source material: blood. The receptors come from a person between 18 and 69 years old in good health.

The V and J genes are TRBV18 and TRBJ1-1; 8 bases are a match to TRBD1. The ends lost 3 bases at V and 3 bases at J; junction bases unmatched: 9. There are 16 residues in the CDR3. CDR1 and CDR2 (germline): KGHSH, LQKENI. The CDR3 reads CASSPLTGVGDTEAFF. CDR3 coding DNA: TGTGCCAGCTCACCCCTGACAGGGGTTGGGGACACTGAAGCTTTCTTT.

J is TRBJ2-3 and V is TRBV15, with 7 bases matching TRBD1. The germline gives CDR1 LNHNV, CDR2 YYDKDF (reference sequence). The CDR3 spans 15 residues. V trimming: 3 bases; J trimming: 8 bases; junction bases outside the gene matches: 11. The CDR3 DNA sequence: TGTGCCACCAGCAGGGACAGGACCAGGTCGAGTACGCAGTATTTT. It is translated as CATSRDRTRSSTQYF. Full variable domain (missing parts from reference TRBV15 and TRBJ2-3): DAMVIQNPRYQVTQFGKPVTLSCSQTLNHNVMYWYQQKSSQAPKLLFHYYDKDFNNEADTPDNFQSRRPNTSFCFLDIRSPGLGDTAMYLCATSRDRTRSSTQYFGPGTRLTVL.

V gene TRBV6-5 combines with J gene TRBJ2-7; D perhaps matches TRBD2 (7 bases). The CDR3 runs 15 residues. Trimming removed 5 bases from V and 2 bases from J, with 16 bases in between. Germline CDR1 is MNHEY and CDR2 is SVGAGI. The CDR3 DNA follows: TGTGCCAGCAGTCGGAGTGGGGAGGGGGCCTACGAGCAGTACTTC. Amino acid sequence: CASSRSGEGAYEQYF.

This chain joins TRBV11-2 and TRBJ1-3; the D gene is possibly TRBD1 (5 bases). Germline CDR1 SGHAT, CDR2 FQNNGV. V was pared by 8 bases and J by 4 bases, with 12 bases between. CDR3 length: 13 amino acids. The CDR3 DNA follows: TGTGCCAGCCAGGCAGGGTTCGGAAACACCATATATTTT. Translating gives CASQAGFGNTIYF. Looking up the rest from reference TRBV11-2 and TRBJ1-3 gives the full variable domain: EAGVAQSPRYKIIEKRQSVAFWCNPISGHATLYWYQQILGQGPKLLIQFQNNGVVDDSQLPKDRFSAERLKGVDSTLKIQPAKLEDSAVYLCASQAGFGNTIYFGEGSWLTVV.

The V call is TRBV7-9, the J call TRBJ2-1; D unclear. Trimming took 5 bases from V and 8 from J, leaving 7 bases between them. CDR3 length equals 11 residues. Germline values: CDR1 SEHNR, CDR2 FQNEAQ (reference sequence). CDR3 residues: CASSLDYEQFF. CDR3 nucleotides: TGTGCCAGCAGCCTCGACTATGAGCAGTTCTTC.

The J gene is TRBJ2-3, the V gene TRBV6-1, with D possibly being TRBD1 (5 bases). The CDR3 sequence is 15 residues long. The germline V gene has CDR1 MNHNS and CDR2 SASEGT. V was cut by 2 bases and J by 3 bases, with 12 bases left in between. The CDR3 sequence is CASSESQGGTDTQYF. As DNA, the CDR3 is TGTGCCAGCAGTGAAAGCCAGGGCGGTACAGATACGCAGTATTTT.

The V call is TRBV9, the J call TRBJ1-4, with 7 bases fitting TRBD1. The germline gives CDR1 SGDLS, CDR2 YYNGEE. This CDR3 region has 16 residues. Trimming at V came to 3 bases and at J to 3 bases, leaving 8 bases not matched to a gene. CDR3 sequence (DNA): TGTGCCAGCAGCGACTTTAAGGGACAGCCTAATGAAAAACTGTTTTTT. Translating gives CASSDFKGQPNEKLFF.

The chain recombines TRBV28 with TRBJ2-3; 8 nucleotides align to TRBD2. Germline values: CDR1 MDHEN, CDR2 SYDVKM. This CDR3 region has 15 residues. V lost 6 bases to trimming and J lost 6 bases; unmatched junction nucleotides: 11. The chain's CDR3 is CASSLPGGARDTQYF. CDR3 nucleotides: TGTGCCAGCAGCCTCCCCGGGGGGGCCCGGGATACGCAGTATTTT.

The chain couples TRBV18 to TRBJ2-3; TRBD2 matches 7 bases. Trimming at V came to 3 bases and at J to 0 bases, leaving 6 bases not matched to a gene. This CDR3 comprises 16 residues. Germline CDR1 and CDR2: KGHSH and LQKENI. DNA of the CDR3: TGTGCCAGCTCACCCCAGGGACTACTGAGCACAGATACGCAGTATTTT. Translating gives CASSPQGLLSTDTQYF.

The chain carries TRBV23-1 and TRBJ1-2, with a possible D match to TRBD1 (5 bases). TRBV23-1 is placed among ORFs of uncertain function. CDR3 size: 17 residues. With 4 bases removed from V and 3 bases from J, the gap between germline ends came to 21 bases. The CDR3 reads CASSPRRPTSGHYGYTF. In DNA, the CDR3 is TGCGCCAGCAGTCCCCGGAGGCCTACTTCAGGGCACTATGGCTACACCTTC.

The chain has TRBV4-1 and TRBJ2-7; possibly TRBD1 for D (6 bases). V lost 0 bases to trimming and J lost 3 bases, with 12 bases between them. The CDR3 loop spans 15 amino acids. The germline V gene has CDR1 MGHRA and CDR2 YSYEKL. CDR3 DNA sequence: TGCGCCAGCAGCCAAGAAATTGGACAGAGCTACGAGCAGTACTTC. It yields the protein CASSQEIGQSYEQYF.

The CDR3 DNA reads as TGTGCCAGCTCCAGGGACAGACAAGAGACCCAGTACTTC. This sequence encodes CASSRDRQETQYF. The V and J genes are TRBV18 and TRBJ2-5; 7 bases fit TRBD1. CDR1 and CDR2 (germline): KGHSH, LQKENI. Trimming took 6 bases from V and 2 from J; bases not matched to a gene: 3. The CDR3 consists of 13 residues.

This chain links TRBV6-6 with TRBJ1-1; 8 nucleotides agree with TRBD1. This CDR3 is built from 14 residues. CDR1 and CDR2 (germline): MNHNY, SVGAGI (reference sequence). After removal of 2 bases from V and 4 bases from J, the junction contained 3 bases not matched to a gene. The CDR3 loop is CASSYPTGATEAFF. CDR3 DNA: TGTGCCAGCAGTTACCCGACAGGGGCCACTGAAGCTTTCTTT.

The chain couples TRBV19 to TRBJ1-5; D is ambiguous. From germline, CDR1 is LNHDA and CDR2 SQIVND (reference sequence). The CDR3 extends over 13 amino acids. V lost 4 bases to trimming and J lost 7 bases, with 11 bases between them. CDR3: CASSNLGKQPQHF. For the CDR3, the DNA is TGTGCCAGTAGTAACCTAGGGAAGCAGCCCCAGCATTTT.

This rearrangement joins TRBV9 to TRBJ2-3, with 8 bases aligning to TRBD1. There are 17 residues in the CDR3. Germline V lookup: CDR1 SGDLS, CDR2 YYNGEE. V gave up 4 bases and J gave up 0 bases; unmatched junction bases: 10. The CDR3 reads CASSTAGTGVSTDTQYF. The CDR3 nucleotides read TGTGCCAGCAGCACAGCCGGGACAGGAGTTAGCACAGATACGCAGTATTTT.

The V gene is TRBV4-1, the J gene TRBJ2-5; D may be TRBD2 (5 bases). Per germline, CDR1 MGHRA and CDR2 YSYEKL. Trimming stripped 1 base from V and 5 bases from J, with 17 bases between. The CDR3 extends over 16 amino acids. CDR3 residues: CASSQGNAGQGETQYF. The CDR3 coding sequence is TGCGCCAGCAGCCAAGGTAACGCGGGCCAAGGCGAGACCCAGTACTTC.

The chain links TRBV28 to TRBJ2-6; D call uncertain. The CDR3 runs to 13 residues. Germline V gives CDR1 MDHEN, CDR2 SYDVKM. Deletions cut 5 bases from V and 2 bases from J, with 4 bases between. CDR3 bases: TGTGCCAGCAGTGAAACTGGGGCCAACGTCCTGACTTTC. It yields the protein CASSETGANVLTF.

V gene TRBV9 combines with J gene TRBJ2-7; either TRBD1 or TRBD2 may fit D (5 bases each). Germline CDR1 and CDR2: SGDLS and YYNGEE. V lost 4 bases and J 4 bases, leaving 18 bases between the germline ends. The CDR3 spans 15 residues. CDR3 region: CASSSRGDLGYEQYF. The CDR3 nucleotides are TGTGCCAGCAGCTCAAGAGGGGATTTGGGATACGAGCAGTACTTC.

This clone was detected once. J is TRBJ2-1 and V is TRBV5-6; TRBD1 is a possible D gene (5 bases). Germline V gene lookup returns CDR1 SGHDT and CDR2 YYEEEE. The V gene lost 2 bases and the J gene lost 7 bases, with 10 bases spanning the gap. CDR3 length: 13 residues. CDR3 sequence: CASSLDDRNEQFF. In nucleotides, the CDR3 is TGTGCCAGCAGCTTAGACGACAGAAATGAGCAGTTCTTC.

This chain connects TRBV25-1 to TRBJ2-3; D unclear. The CDR3 is 13 amino acids. Germline V lookup: CDR1 MGHDK, CDR2 SYGVNS. The V end lost 1 base, the J end lost 4 bases, and 6 bases lay between the germline ends. The CDR3 coding sequence is TGTGCCAGCAGTGAATTCCTAGCAGATACGCAGTATTTT. Translation gives CASSEFLADTQYF.

The rearrangement uses TRBV4-1 and TRBJ2-6; D unclear. From germline, CDR1 is MGHRA and CDR2 YSYEKL. Trimming stripped 1 base from V and 0 bases from J, with 10 bases between. This CDR3 spans 17 amino acids. The CDR3 sequence is CASSQGNAFSGANVLTF. In DNA, the CDR3 is TGCGCCAGCAGCCAAGGAAACGCGTTCTCTGGGGCCAACGTCCTGACTTTC.

V usage is TRBV29-1 and J usage is TRBJ1-1; 7 bases fit TRBD1. The germline gives CDR1 SQVTM, CDR2 ANQGSEA. The CDR3 covers 16 residues. The V gene end was trimmed by 6 bases and the J gene end by 1 base; junction bases not matched to a gene: 14. CDR3 region: CSVGQTILMGNTEAFF. In nucleotides, the CDR3 is TGCAGCGTGGGACAGACTATACTAATGGGGAACACTGAAGCTTTCTTT.

The chain links TRBV5-5 to TRBJ1-5; D gene unclear. Germline V gene data show CDR1 as SGHKS and CDR2 as YYEKEE (reference sequence). CDR3 length equals 13 residues. Trimming cost V 2 bases and J 9 bases, with 12 bases left between them. CDR3 in DNA: TGTGCCAGCAGCTTTGAGGCCCTTGGGCCCCAGCATTTT. Amino acid sequence: CASSFEALGPQHF.

J is TRBJ2-7 and V is TRBV7-2, with D perhaps TRBD1 or TRBD2 (6 bases each). Germline loops: CDR1 SGHTA, CDR2 FQGNSA. The length of the CDR3 is 16 residues. V was clipped by 3 bases and J by 0 bases, with 15 bases between them. CDR3 DNA sequence: TGTGCCAGCAGCTTTAGCGGCACAGGGAGCTCCTACGAGCAGTACTTC. Translating it yields CASSFSGTGSSYEQYF. Looking up the rest from reference TRBV7-2 and TRBJ2-7 gives the full variable domain: GAGVSQSPSNKVTEKGKDVELRCDPISGHTALYWYRQSLGQGLEFLIYFQGNSAPDKSGLPSDRFSAERTGGSVSTLTIQRTQQEDSAVYLCASSFSGTGSSYEQYFGPGTRLTVT.

The gene calls are TRBV23-1 and TRBJ1-2; 8 bases fit TRBD1. TRBV23-1 is flagged as an ORF with uncertain function. The CDR3 is 16 residues long. V lost 0 bases to trimming and J lost 0 bases; unmatched junction nucleotides: 3. CDR3 DNA: TGCGCCAGCAGTCAATCGAGGGACAGGACTAACTATGGCTACACCTTC. Translation gives CASSQSRDRTNYGYTF.

The chain couples TRBV7-6 to TRBJ2-7; TRBD1 might be the D (5 bases). V shed 0 bases and J shed 2 bases, with 14 bases lying between them. The germline gives CDR1 SGHVS, CDR2 FNYEAQ. This CDR3 comprises 16 residues. CDR3 bases: TGTGCCAGCAGCTTAGCTTCGACAGACGTCCCCTACGAGCAGTACTTC. The encoded protein is CASSLASTDVPYEQYF.

The rearrangement links TRBV7-2 to TRBJ2-6; 10 bases are a match to TRBD2. With 2 bases clipped from V and 2 bases from J, the junction kept 0 bases outside the gene matches. The CDR3 loop spans 16 amino acids. Germline loops: CDR1 SGHTA, CDR2 FQGNSA. Here the CDR3 reads CASSLSGGAGANVLTF. CDR3 bases: TGTGCCAGCAGCTTAAGCGGGGGGGCTGGGGCCAACGTCCTGACTTTC.